Following are 31 T cell receptor beta chains from one sample sequenced in a study of T cells in localized non-small cell lung cancer. The data were produced by immunoSEQ multiplex PCR, yet TCRdb's version contains in-frame clones alone and is incomplete. This sample carries fewer than 8,000 clones, approximately 93% of them seen once, and the ten largest clones take 2.5% to 3.5%. Sequenced here: peripheral blood, sampled before any cancer treatment. These receptor sequences come from a woman aged 40-75 years with stage I lung adenocarcinoma.

This chain links TRBV12-5 with TRBJ2-7, with 8 bases matching TRBD2. J gave up 2 bases and V 3 bases, and 6 bases lay outside the gene matches. CDR3 length equals 15 residues. Germline V CDR1 and CDR2: LGHNT, FRNRAP. The chain's CDR3 is CASGFTDSGAYEQYF. The CDR3 DNA follows: TGTGCTAGTGGTTTCACTGATAGCGGGGCCTACGAGCAGTACTTC.

The chain joins TRBV5-1 to TRBJ2-5; TRBD1 matches at 9 bases. The ends lost 4 bases at V and 5 bases at J; junction bases unmatched: 12. CDR3 length: 16 amino acids. Germline CDR1 reads SGHRS; CDR2 reads YFSETQ. The CDR3 region is CASSPGTGTLRETQYF. Written as DNA, the CDR3 is TGCGCCAGCAGCCCCGGGACAGGGACCCTCCGGGAGACCCAGTACTTC.

The CDR3 spells CASSWKGDRGNTEAFF. As DNA, the CDR3 is TGTGCCAGCAGCTGGAAAGGGGACAGGGGGAACACTGAAGCTTTCTTT. V usage is TRBV5-6 and J usage is TRBJ1-1, with 10 bases lining up with TRBD1. V lost 3 bases, J lost 1 base, and 6 bases stayed unmatched. Germline V gene lookup returns CDR1 SGHDT and CDR2 YYEEEE. This CDR3 is built from 16 residues. Filled out from reference TRBV5-6 and TRBJ1-1, the complete variable domain reads DAGVTQSPTHLIKTRGQQVTLRCSPKSGHDTVSWYQQALGQGPQFIFQYYEEEERQRGNFPDRFSGHQFPNYSSELNVNALLLGDSALYLCASSWKGDRGNTEAFFGQGTRLTVV.

This clone has a handful of counts. This rearrangement joins TRBV5-1 to TRBJ2-7; D may correspond to TRBD1 or TRBD2 (5 bases each). V shed 5 bases and J shed 4 bases, with 19 bases lying between them. The CDR3 contains 15 residues. Germline V gives CDR1 SGHRS, CDR2 YFSETQ. The CDR3 reads CASRKPGTDKYEQYF. Here the CDR3 DNA reads TGCGCCAGCAGGAAACCCGGGACCGACAAATACGAGCAGTACTTC.

This clone was seen more than once but under ten times. The chain links TRBV10-1 to TRBJ1-6; no clear D gene. The CDR3 has 13 amino acids. CDR1 is WNHNN, CDR2 SYGVQD, per germline (reference sequence). The V and J ends lost 2 bases and 10 bases respectively, with 9 bases between them. The CDR3 region has the DNA TGCGCCAGCAGTGAGGGGTTCCGGTCACCCCTCCACTTT. This sequence encodes CASSEGFRSPLHF.

The V gene is TRBV27, the J gene TRBJ2-3; 10 positions agree with TRBD2. The V and J ends lost 5 bases and 2 bases, in that order; junction bases with no gene match: 10. Germline-derived CDR1 and CDR2 are MNHEY and SMNVEV (reference sequence). The CDR3 sequence is 17 residues long. CDR3 protein: CASSLTPLAGPTDTQYF. CDR3 nucleotides: TGTGCCAGCAGTCTAACGCCACTAGCGGGGCCCACAGATACGCAGTATTTT.

The chain is built from TRBV15 and TRBJ1-1; tentatively, D is TRBD1 (6 bases). V lost 0 bases and J lost 2, with 10 bases in between. The germline V gene has CDR1 LNHNV and CDR2 YYDKDF (reference sequence). The CDR3 length is 15 residues. The CDR3 DNA follows: TGTGCCACCAGCAGAGAGGAGGGGGGCAACACTGAAGCTTTCTTT. Protein sequence: CATSREEGGNTEAFF. The entire variable domain, with the rest obtained from reference TRBV15 and TRBJ1-1, is as follows: DAMVIQNPRYQVTQFGKPVTLSCSQTLNHNVMYWYQQKSSQAPKLLFHYYDKDFNNEADTPDNFQSRRPNTSFCFLDIRSPGLGDTAMYLCATSREEGGNTEAFFGQGTRLTVV.

The V and J genes are TRBV7-6 and TRBJ1-1, with D tentatively TRBD1 (5 bases). The V end lost 0 bases, the J end lost 4 bases, and 9 bases lay between the germline ends. This CDR3 comprises 14 residues. The germline CDR1 and CDR2 sequences are SGHVS and FNYEAQ. The CDR3 sequence: CASSLAGGATEAFF. The CDR3, as DNA: TGTGCCAGCAGCTTAGCTGGTGGGGCCACTGAAGCTTTCTTT.

V gene TRBV5-1 combines with J gene TRBJ2-5; no reliable D call. This CDR3 spans 12 amino acids. V was trimmed by 0 bases and J by 5 bases, leaving 5 bases between them. Per germline, CDR1 SGHRS and CDR2 YFSETQ. The CDR3 loop reads CASSLEPETQYF. DNA of the CDR3: TGCGCCAGCAGCTTGGAGCCCGAGACCCAGTACTTC.

The gene calls are TRBV12-5 and TRBJ1-1; D is uncertain. The CDR3 runs 13 residues. V was trimmed by 1 base and J by 1 base, leaving 4 bases between them. The germline V gene encodes CDR1 LGHNT and CDR2 FRNRAP. CDR3 protein: CASGLDRNTEAFF. The CDR3 DNA reads as TGTGCTAGTGGTTTGGACAGGAACACTGAAGCTTTCTTT.

J is TRBJ2-7 and V is TRBV5-6; D uncertain. The V gene lost 0 bases and the J gene lost 1 base, with 5 bases spanning the gap. This CDR3 is built from 13 residues. Germline loops: CDR1 SGHDT, CDR2 YYEEEE. The CDR3 protein is CASSLGRSYEQYF. The CDR3 bases are TGTGCCAGCAGCTTGGGGCGATCCTACGAGCAGTACTTC.

The count of this clone is one. The chain has TRBV7-9 and TRBJ2-2; 9 bases map to TRBD2. CDR1 SEHNR and CDR2 FQNEAQ come from the germline V gene (reference sequence). This CDR3 has 16 residues. Trimming took 1 base from V and 4 from J; bases not matched to a gene: 4. Here the CDR3 reads CASSLGLAGSTGELFF. CDR3 in DNA: TGTGCCAGCAGCTTAGGCCTAGCGGGGAGCACCGGGGAGCTGTTTTTT.

This clone was recorded once. The V gene is TRBV27, the J gene TRBJ2-4, with D tentatively TRBD1 or TRBD2 (5 bases each). Looked up from germline, CDR1 is MNHEY and CDR2 is SMNVEV (reference sequence). This CDR3 is 13 amino acids long. Trimming left V 8 bases short and J 1 base short, with 9 bases between. In DNA, the CDR3 is TGTGCCAGCTCGAGGGGTGCCAAAAACATTCAGTACTTC. This translates into CASSRGAKNIQYF.

This clone appeared once. The chain couples TRBV7-9 to TRBJ2-1; 7 positions match TRBD1. Germline values: CDR1 SEHNR, CDR2 FQNEAQ (reference sequence). The CDR3 spans 14 residues. V lost 11 bases to trimming and J lost 3 bases; unmatched junction nucleotides: 10. CDR3 DNA: TGTGCCGGGAACGCCCGGGACAGCTACAATGAGCAGTTCTTC. It yields the protein CAGNARDSYNEQFF.

This rearrangement joins TRBV5-4 to TRBJ2-7; a possible D gene is TRBD1 (7 bases). Germline lookup yields CDR1 SGHNT and CDR2 YYREEE (reference sequence). Trimming removed 4 bases at V and 6 bases at J, with 14 bases between. The CDR3 consists of 13 residues. The CDR3 DNA reads TGTGCCAGCAGCAGGAGGGGGCAGGGCGAGCAGTACTTC. Translation gives CASSRRGQGEQYF.

This rearrangement joins TRBV9 to TRBJ2-5; 9 nucleotides align to TRBD2. The CDR3 runs to 15 residues. Per germline, CDR1 SGDLS and CDR2 YYNGEE. V shed 4 bases, J shed 4 bases, and the junction held 8 bases outside the gene matches. CDR3 region: CASSTTAGGPETQYF. For the CDR3, the DNA is TGTGCCAGCAGCACAACCGCGGGGGGGCCAGAGACCCAGTACTTC.

In its sample, this clone was seen once. The genes are TRBV2 and TRBJ2-7, with 13 bases fitting TRBD2. CDR3 length: 14 amino acids. Germline lookup yields CDR1 SNHLY and CDR2 FYNNEI. The J segment lost 4 bases and the V segment lost 5 bases, leaving 2 bases of the junction unmatched. The CDR3, as DNA: TGTGCCAGCAGTCGGACTAGCGGGGGATACGAGCAGTACTTC. Its protein is CASSRTSGGYEQYF.

In this sample, this clone turned up once. The chain has TRBV19 and TRBJ1-3; no reliable D call. The V gene's germline CDR1 is LNHDA and CDR2 SQIVND (reference sequence). V was clipped by 5 bases and J by 5 bases, with 7 bases between them. This CDR3 has 12 amino acids. In DNA, the CDR3 is TGTGCCAGTAGTTTTATCAGAAACACCATATATTTT. Its protein product is CASSFIRNTIYF. Variable domain in full (rest from reference TRBV19 and TRBJ1-3): DGGITQSPKYLFRKEGQNVTLSCEQNLNHDAMYWYRQDPGQGLRLIYYSQIVNDFQKGDIAEGYSVSREKKESFPLTVTSAQKNPTAFYLCASSFIRNTIYFGEGSWLTVV.

The J gene is TRBJ1-2, the V gene TRBV7-2; TRBD1 matches at 9 bases. With V trimmed by 5 bases and J by 5 bases, 6 bases remained unmatched. The germline V gene has CDR1 SGHTA and CDR2 FQGNSA. The CDR3 contains 14 residues. The CDR3 reads CASSPGQGLYGYTF. CDR3 DNA: TGTGCCAGCAGCCCGGGACAGGGATTGTATGGCTACACCTTC.

The chain is built from TRBV9 and TRBJ2-3; TRBD1 aligns across 8 bases. The germline gives CDR1 SGDLS, CDR2 YYNGEE. There are 16 residues in the CDR3. V shed 2 bases and J 3 bases; nucleotides not matched to a gene: 8. The CDR3: CASSVMTGVLTDTQYF. CDR3 nucleotide sequence: TGTGCCAGCAGCGTTATGACAGGGGTGTTAACAGATACGCAGTATTTT.

The rearrangement links TRBV9 to TRBJ2-1; tentatively, D is TRBD1 or TRBD2 (6 bases each). Germline V gene sequence: CDR1 SGDLS, CDR2 YYNGEE. Trimming took 0 bases from V and 2 from J, leaving 9 bases between them. This CDR3 spans 15 amino acids. CDR3: CASSVAGEAYNEQFF. The CDR3 bases are TGTGCCAGCAGCGTAGCAGGGGAGGCCTACAATGAGCAGTTCTTC.

This clone was detected once. V and J are TRBV5-4 and TRBJ2-7; the match to TRBD2 covers 9 bases. The CDR3 spans 15 residues. The V gene's germline CDR1 is SGHNT and CDR2 YYREEE (reference sequence). V shed 2 bases, J shed 0 bases, and the junction held 3 bases outside the gene matches. CDR3 sequence: CASSFRGGASYEQYF. The CDR3 coding sequence is TGTGCCAGCAGCTTCCGCGGGGGGGCCTCCTACGAGCAGTACTTC.

The chain joins TRBV30 to TRBJ2-3; D unclear. This CDR3 is 13 amino acids long. The ends were cut back, 0 bases at V and 6 bases at J, with 10 bases in the middle. Germline-derived CDR1 and CDR2 are GTSNPN and SVGIG (reference sequence). Written as DNA, the CDR3 is TGTGCCTGGAGTGTGGGTCTTTCCGATACGCAGTATTTT. As protein: CAWSVGLSDTQYF.

The chain carries TRBV29-1 and TRBJ1-2; TRBD1 matches at 9 bases. CDR1 and CDR2 from the germline V gene are SQVTM and ANQGSEA. Trimming cost V 3 bases and J 5 bases; bases outside gene matches: 7. CDR3 size: 14 residues. The CDR3 DNA reads as TGCAGCGTTGATCCCGGACAGGGGAGATATGGCTACACCTTC. Translation gives CSVDPGQGRYGYTF.

The chain combines TRBV18 with TRBJ2-7, with 11 bases matching TRBD2. Trimming at V came to 3 bases and at J to 7 bases, leaving 11 bases not matched to a gene. This CDR3 region has 16 residues. The V gene's germline CDR1 is KGHSH and CDR2 LQKENI. The chain's CDR3 is CASSPPGLAVSGEQYF. CDR3 nucleotide sequence: TGTGCCAGCTCACCTCCGGGACTAGCGGTCTCGGGGGAGCAGTACTTC.

The V gene is TRBV5-1, the J gene TRBJ1-1; maybe TRBD1 (5 bases). CDR1 is SGHRS and CDR2 is YFSETQ in the germline V gene. Trimming cost V 0 bases and J 2 bases, with 8 bases left between them. The CDR3 is made up of 14 amino acids. The DNA of the CDR3 is TGCGCCAGCAGCTTGGGGGGCCCAAACACTGAAGCTTTCTTT. This translates into CASSLGGPNTEAFF.

This chain uses TRBV10-3 with TRBJ2-5, with 7 bases aligning to TRBD1. CDR1 is ENHRY, CDR2 SYGVKD, per germline. The CDR3 has 16 residues. The J segment lost 7 bases and the V segment lost 7 bases, leaving 18 bases of the junction unmatched. CDR3 nucleotides: TGTGCCATCAAGGGCGAGGGTGACAGGGCAGTTGGGACCCAGTACTTC. The encoded protein is CAIKGEGDRAVGTQYF.

The gene calls are TRBV5-1 and TRBJ2-5; TRBD1 agrees at 9 bases. Germline V CDR1 and CDR2: SGHRS, YFSETQ. The trim removed 3 bases at V and 5 bases at J, leaving 5 bases unmatched. This CDR3 contains 14 residues. The CDR3 loop is CASSSTGGAETQYF. CDR3 sequence (DNA): TGCGCCAGCAGCTCTACAGGGGGCGCGGAGACCCAGTACTTC.

The DNA of the CDR3 is TGTGCCAGCAGCTTAGATCCCCTCCGGGGGCTGTTTTTT. Its translation: CASSLDPLRGLFF. The chain links TRBV11-3 to TRBJ2-2; a weak D match, TRBD2 (5 bases). This CDR3 has 13 amino acids. Trimming cost V 0 bases and J 13 bases, with 12 bases left between them. Germline lookup yields CDR1 SGHNT and CDR2 YENEEA.

This clone was detected only once. V gene TRBV5-4 combines with J gene TRBJ1-1; TRBD1 matches 7 bases. This CDR3 region has 15 residues. Trimming at V came to 0 bases and at J to 5 bases, leaving 7 bases not matched to a gene. Per the germline V gene, CDR1 is SGHNT and CDR2 is YYREEE (reference sequence). CDR3 nucleotides: TGTGCCAGCAGCTTGGACAGGGGCAGTTGGACTGAAGCTTTCTTT. Translation: CASSLDRGSWTEAFF.

The V and J genes are TRBV10-3 and TRBJ1-4, with 9 nucleotides matching TRBD1. This CDR3 has 14 residues. The trim removed 4 bases at V and 8 bases at J, leaving 5 bases unmatched. Germline CDR1 is ENHRY and CDR2 is SYGVKD. In DNA, the CDR3 is TGTGCCATCAGTGGAACAGGGGGCGCGGAAAAACTGTTTTTT. Translation gives CAISGTGGAEKLFF.